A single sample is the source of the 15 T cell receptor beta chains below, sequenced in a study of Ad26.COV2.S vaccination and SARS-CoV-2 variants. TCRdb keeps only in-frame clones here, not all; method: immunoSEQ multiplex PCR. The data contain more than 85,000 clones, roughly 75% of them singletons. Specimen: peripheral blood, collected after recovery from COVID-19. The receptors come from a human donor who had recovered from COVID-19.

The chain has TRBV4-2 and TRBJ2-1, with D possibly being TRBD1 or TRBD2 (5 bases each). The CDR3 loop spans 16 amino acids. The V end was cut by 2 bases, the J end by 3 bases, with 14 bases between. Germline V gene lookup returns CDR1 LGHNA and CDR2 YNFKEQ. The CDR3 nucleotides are TGTGCCAGCAGCCAACCGGGACGGGAACTCTACAATGAGCAGTTCTTC. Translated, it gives CASSQPGRELYNEQFF.

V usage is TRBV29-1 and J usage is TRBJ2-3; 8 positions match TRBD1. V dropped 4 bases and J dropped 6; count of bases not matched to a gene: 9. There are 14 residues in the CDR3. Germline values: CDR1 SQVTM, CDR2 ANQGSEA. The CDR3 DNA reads TGCAGCGTTGGGGGGACAGGTTTATCGGATACGCAGTATTTT. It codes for CSVGGTGLSDTQYF.

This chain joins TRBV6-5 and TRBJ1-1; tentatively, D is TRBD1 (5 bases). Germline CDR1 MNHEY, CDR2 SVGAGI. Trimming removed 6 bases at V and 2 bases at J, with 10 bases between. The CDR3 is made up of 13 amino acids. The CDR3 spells CASSRDLNTEAFF. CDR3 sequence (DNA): TGTGCCAGCAGCAGGGACCTTAACACTGAAGCTTTCTTT.

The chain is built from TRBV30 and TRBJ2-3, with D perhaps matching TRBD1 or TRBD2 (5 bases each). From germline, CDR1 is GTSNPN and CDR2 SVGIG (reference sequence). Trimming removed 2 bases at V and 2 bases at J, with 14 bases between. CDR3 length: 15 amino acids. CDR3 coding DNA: TGTGCCTGGAGTCGGAGGCAAGGGGTCACAGATACGCAGTATTTT. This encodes CAWSRRQGVTDTQYF.

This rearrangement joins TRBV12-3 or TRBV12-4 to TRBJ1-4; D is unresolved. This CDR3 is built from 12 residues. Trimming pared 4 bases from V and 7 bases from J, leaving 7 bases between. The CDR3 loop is CASSSLGEKLFF. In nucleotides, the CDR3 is TGTGCCAGCAGTTCCCTTGGTGAAAAACTGTTTTTT.

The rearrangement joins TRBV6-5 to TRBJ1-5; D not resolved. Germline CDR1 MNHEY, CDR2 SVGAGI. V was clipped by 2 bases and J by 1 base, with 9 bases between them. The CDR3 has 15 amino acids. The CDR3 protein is CASSYRGFSNQPQHF. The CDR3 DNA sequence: TGTGCCAGCAGTTACCGGGGATTCAGCAATCAGCCCCAGCATTTT.

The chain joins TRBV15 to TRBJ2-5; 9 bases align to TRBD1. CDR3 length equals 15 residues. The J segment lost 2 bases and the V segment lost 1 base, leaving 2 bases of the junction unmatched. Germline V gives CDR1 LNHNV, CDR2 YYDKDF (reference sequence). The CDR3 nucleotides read TGTGCCACCAGCAGAGGGGGGACAGGGCAAGAGACCCAGTACTTC. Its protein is CATSRGGTGQETQYF.

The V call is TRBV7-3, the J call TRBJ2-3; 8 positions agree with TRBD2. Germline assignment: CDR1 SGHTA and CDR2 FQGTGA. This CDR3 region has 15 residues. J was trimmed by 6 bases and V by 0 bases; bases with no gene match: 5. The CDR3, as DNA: TGTGCCAGCAGCTTAACGAGGGCGGGGGGTGATACGCAGTATTTT. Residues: CASSLTRAGGDTQYF.

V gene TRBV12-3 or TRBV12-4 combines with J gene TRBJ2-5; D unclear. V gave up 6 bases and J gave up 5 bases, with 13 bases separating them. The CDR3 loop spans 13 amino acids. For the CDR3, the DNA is TGTGCCAGCAGACCGACGGTGGAGGAGACCCAGTACTTC. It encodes CASRPTVEETQYF.

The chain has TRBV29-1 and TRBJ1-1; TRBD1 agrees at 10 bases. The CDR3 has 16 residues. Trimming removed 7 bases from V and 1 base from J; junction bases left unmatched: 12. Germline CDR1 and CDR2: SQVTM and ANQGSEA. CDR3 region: CSGALGQGVENTEAFF. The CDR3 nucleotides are TGCAGCGGGGCCCTAGGACAGGGGGTAGAGAACACTGAAGCTTTCTTT.

For the CDR3, the DNA is TGTGCCAGCAGTTTGGGTGCTAACTATGGCTACACCTTC. This gives the protein CASSLGANYGYTF. The rearrangement joins TRBV12-3 or TRBV12-4 to TRBJ1-2; D remains ambiguous. This CDR3 region has 13 residues. The V end lost 3 bases, the J end lost 0 bases, and 5 bases lay between the germline ends.

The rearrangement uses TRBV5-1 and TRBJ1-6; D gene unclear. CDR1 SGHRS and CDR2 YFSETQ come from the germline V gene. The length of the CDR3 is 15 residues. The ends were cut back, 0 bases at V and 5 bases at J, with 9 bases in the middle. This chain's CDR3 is CASSLAGYDNSPLHF. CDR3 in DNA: TGCGCCAGCAGCTTGGCGGGGTATGATAATTCACCCCTCCACTTT.

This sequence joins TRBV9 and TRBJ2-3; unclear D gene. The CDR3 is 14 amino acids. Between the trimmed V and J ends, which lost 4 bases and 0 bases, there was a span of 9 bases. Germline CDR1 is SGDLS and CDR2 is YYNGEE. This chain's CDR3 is CASSSAFSTDTQYF. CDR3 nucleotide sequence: TGTGCCAGCAGCTCGGCCTTTAGCACAGATACGCAGTATTTT.

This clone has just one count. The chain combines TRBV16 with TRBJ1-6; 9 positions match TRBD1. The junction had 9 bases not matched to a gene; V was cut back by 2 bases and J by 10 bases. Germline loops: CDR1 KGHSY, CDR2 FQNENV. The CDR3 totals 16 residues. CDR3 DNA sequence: TGTGCCAGCAGCCAAACCCCGGACAGGGGTGGATCACCCCTCCACTTT. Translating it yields CASSQTPDRGGSPLHF.

Here the CDR3 reads CASRELARTTDTQYF. In DNA, the CDR3 is TGTGCCAGCCGCGAACTAGCTCGAACTACAGATACGCAGTATTTT. The rearrangement uses TRBV28 and TRBJ2-3; weak D call: TRBD2 (6 bases). The CDR3 runs to 15 residues. Germline V gene lookup returns CDR1 MDHEN and CDR2 SYDVKM. Trimming stripped 8 bases from V and 3 bases from J, with 18 bases between. The full variable domain, its missing parts supplied by reference TRBV28 and TRBJ2-3, is DVKVTQSSRYLVKRTGEKVFLECVQDMDHENMFWYRQDPGLGLRLIYFSYDVKMKEKGDIPEGYSVSREKKERFSLILESASTNQTSMYLCASRELARTTDTQYFGPGTRLTVL.